This T cell receptor beta chain emerged from a study of blood T cell repertoires in COVID-19 (dated by TCRdb to the early 2020s). As for the study more broadly: Samples from collaborators originated in the United States, Italy and Spain and spanned both the acute and convalescent phases of COVID-19. The material from the prospective study consisted of cDNA or gDNA derived from T cells, B-cell-depleted T cells, or PBMCs. The dataset comprised deeply sampled blood TCRbeta repertoires from subjects exposed to, actively infected with, or recovered from COVID-19. A freely available public database, intended as a resource for researchers studying the immune response to SARS-CoV-2, is where the repertoires were released. The samples were drawn from two sources: the first 160 participants of the ongoing ImmuneRACE study, and some 1,300 subjects contributed by 6 global collaborators. Sample metadata almost always included a de-identified subject ID, COVID-19 status, age in years and sex. HLA class I and class II types, where available, came from metadata supplied by the sample provider rather than from assay-based typing. Beyond this particular receptor, the publication reports: The quantity of clinical and demographic metadata differed by source and by participant and was supplied without curation.

Each collaborating institution followed its own protocols to collect whole blood in K2EDTA tubes. For TCRbeta analysis, collaborators shipped samples as frozen whole blood, isolated PBMCs, or DNA extracted from either of those sample types. The CDR3 spans 13 residues, from the cysteine through the phenylalanine. Only the CDR3 DNA is retained, 39 bases long and in frame from the first base. Taken from the germline V gene, the CDR1 and CDR2 loops are ENHRY and SYGVKD. Between the V and J ends, shortened by 10 bases and 3 bases respectively, the junction contains 16 bases. Turning to this clone: Its antigen is not yet known. Per-base quality was not reported, and no clone a single base away is much larger than it.

TCRbeta CDR3 regions were amplified from genomic DNA using the immunoSEQ Assay, a bias-controlled multiplex PCR. The study's processing was this. Nucleated cell counts per sample were estimated from amplification of reference gene primers within the assay. To quantify the absolute abundance of each unique TCRbeta CDR3 rearrangement, sequence reads were collapsed and filtered. For each sample, productive Simpson clonality was calculated by taking the square root of Simpson's diversity index across productive rearrangements. Not all clones reach the TCRdb copy of this immuneACCESS table, which keeps in-frame sequences only. Checked studies attribute under half of the gap to unresolved V genes and leave the rest unexplained. The D gene and trimming were derived from the DNA, and the V and J assignments and clone size from that table. The sample includes roughly 70,000 clones, with about 82% observed a single time. The ten largest clones take up 9% to 10% of the sample.

The chain was built from TRBV10-3 and TRBJ2-7, with the D gene not clear enough to name. The sequencing sample was made of peripheral blood. This TCR was recovered from a human donor in a cohort sampled during active COVID-19. The CDR3 amino acid sequence is: CARDPHHYYEQYF. The sequenced DNA is TGTGCCAGAGACCCCCACCACTACTACGAGCAGTACTTC.